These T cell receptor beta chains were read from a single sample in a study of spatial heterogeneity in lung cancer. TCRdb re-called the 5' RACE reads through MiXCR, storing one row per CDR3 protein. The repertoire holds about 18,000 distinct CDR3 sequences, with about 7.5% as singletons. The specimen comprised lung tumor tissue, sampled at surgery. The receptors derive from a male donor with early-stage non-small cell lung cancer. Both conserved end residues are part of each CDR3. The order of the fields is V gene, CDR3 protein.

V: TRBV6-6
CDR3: CASSPGEGDSNQPQHF

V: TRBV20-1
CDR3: CSARDHARSNEKLFF

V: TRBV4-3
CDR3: CASSQDAGRIDTQYF

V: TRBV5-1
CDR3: CASSLTGQTSYEQYF

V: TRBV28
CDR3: CASSFRGGGRDYYEQYF

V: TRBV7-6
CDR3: CASSLEVPGTFAYEQYF

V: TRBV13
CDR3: CASSLAGSGNQPQHF

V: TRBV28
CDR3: CASSRTGNLYTGELFF

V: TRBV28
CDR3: CASSPDRAYNSPLHF

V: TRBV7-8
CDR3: CASSRGQAQSSYEQYF